This is a list of T cell receptor beta chains from one sample in a study of early T cells in non-severe SARS-CoV-2 infection. Each CDR3 protein gets one entry after TCRdb re-called the 5' RACE reads with MiXCR. The data contain about 60,000 distinct CDR3 sequences, 14% to 15% of them singletons. This sample comprised whole blood, obtained at baseline. These TCRs come from an adult who was a healthcare worker with PCR-confirmed SARS-CoV-2 infection or an uninfected control (not recorded which). CDR3s leave out the opening cysteine and the closing phenylalanine or tryptophan. Each record gives: V gene, CDR3 length, clone size, J gene, CDR3 protein. Expanded clones get a size class; other rows say once, few or many, or leave the size out.

v_call: TRBV7-7
cdr3_length: 13
clone_size: .
j_call: TRBJ2-1
cdr3_aa: ASSLRDSPYNEQF

v_call: TRBV21-1
cdr3_length: 14
clone_size: few
j_call: TRBJ2-3
cdr3_aa: ASSTQGEPPGDTQY

v_call: TRBV27
cdr3_length: 14
clone_size: many
j_call: TRBJ2-1
cdr3_aa: ASSSTGTLMYNEQF

v_call: TRBV12-3/TRBV12-4
cdr3_length: 13
clone_size: many
j_call: TRBJ2-3
cdr3_aa: ASSLSSLRSDTQY

v_call: TRBV27
cdr3_length: 13
clone_size: .
j_call: TRBJ1-6
cdr3_aa: ASSKPGQGNSPLH

v_call: TRBV25-1
cdr3_length: 14
clone_size: .
j_call: TRBJ2-3
cdr3_aa: ASSDLREGGPDTQY

v_call: TRBV20-1
cdr3_length: 11
clone_size: many
j_call: TRBJ1-5
cdr3_aa: SARQGLNQPQH

v_call: TRBV5-1
cdr3_length: 13
clone_size: few
j_call: TRBJ2-5
cdr3_aa: ASSLVTSGQETQY

v_call: TRBV5-1
cdr3_length: 13
clone_size: few
j_call: TRBJ2-7
cdr3_aa: ASSFTSGSGNPNN

v_call: TRBV27
cdr3_length: 11
clone_size: .
j_call: TRBJ1-1
cdr3_aa: ASSLNYGTEAF

v_call: TRBV12-3/TRBV12-4
cdr3_length: 12
clone_size: .
j_call: TRBJ1-1
cdr3_aa: ASSLRQQNTEAF

v_call: TRBV6-5
cdr3_length: 16
clone_size: few
j_call: TRBJ2-2
cdr3_aa: ASSSLAGGDLNTGELF

v_call: TRBV3-1
cdr3_length: 15
clone_size: .
j_call: TRBJ2-2
cdr3_aa: ASSQERTGYGPGELF

v_call: TRBV7-2
cdr3_length: 13
clone_size: .
j_call: TRBJ2-3
cdr3_aa: ASSPVAGAADTQY

v_call: TRBV28
cdr3_length: 13
clone_size: many
j_call: TRBJ1-5
cdr3_aa: ASSLDQGASQPQH

v_call: TRBV11-2
cdr3_length: 13
clone_size: medium-sized
j_call: TRBJ2-5
cdr3_aa: ASSNQDGTGETQY

v_call: TRBV6-1
cdr3_length: 12
clone_size: few
j_call: TRBJ1-5
cdr3_aa: ASSEGPDLRPQH

v_call: TRBV5-1
cdr3_length: 12
clone_size: .
j_call: TRBJ1-5
cdr3_aa: ASSLLQGGQPQH

v_call: TRBV2
cdr3_length: 11
clone_size: .
j_call: TRBJ1-2
cdr3_aa: ASIFGDIDGYT

v_call: TRBV3-1
cdr3_length: 14
clone_size: few
j_call: TRBJ2-1
cdr3_aa: ASSQVTSGRRNEQF

v_call: TRBV6-6
cdr3_length: 12
clone_size: .
j_call: TRBJ1-1
cdr3_aa: ASSYPQGLTEVF

v_call: TRBV6-5
cdr3_length: 16
clone_size: few
j_call: TRBJ2-2
cdr3_aa: ASSRYGSGGLNTGELF

v_call: TRBV20-1
cdr3_length: 12
clone_size: .
j_call: TRBJ2-1
cdr3_aa: SATSRDYYNEQF

v_call: TRBV20-1
cdr3_length: 12
clone_size: .
j_call: TRBJ1-4
cdr3_aa: SAKEGTSYEKLF

v_call: TRBV20-1
cdr3_length: 11
clone_size: many
j_call: TRBJ2-7
cdr3_aa: SAPMTGIHEQY

v_call: TRBV28
cdr3_length: 15
clone_size: few
j_call: TRBJ2-1
cdr3_aa: ASSLFRTSHIYNEQF

v_call: TRBV12-3/TRBV12-4
cdr3_length: 15
clone_size: few
j_call: TRBJ1-3
cdr3_aa: ASINLGQGLSGNTIY

v_call: TRBV7-9
cdr3_length: 13
clone_size: few
j_call: TRBJ2-5
cdr3_aa: ASNEEPGGWETQY